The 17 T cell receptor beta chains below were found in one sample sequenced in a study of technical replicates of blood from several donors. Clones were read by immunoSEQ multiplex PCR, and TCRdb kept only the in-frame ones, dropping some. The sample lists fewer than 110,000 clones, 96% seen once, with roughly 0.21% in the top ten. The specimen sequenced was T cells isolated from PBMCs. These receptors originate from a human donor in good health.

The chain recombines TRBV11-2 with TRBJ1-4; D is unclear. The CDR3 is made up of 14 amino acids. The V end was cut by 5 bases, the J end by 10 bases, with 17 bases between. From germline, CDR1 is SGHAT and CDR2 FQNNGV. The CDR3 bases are TGTGCCAGCAGCCCACGCCATCTCGGCGGAAAACTGTTTTTT. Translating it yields CASSPRHLGGKLFF.

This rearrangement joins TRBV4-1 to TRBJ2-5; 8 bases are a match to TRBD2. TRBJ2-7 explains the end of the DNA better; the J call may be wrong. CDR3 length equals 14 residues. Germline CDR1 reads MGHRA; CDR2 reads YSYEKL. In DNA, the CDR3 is TGCGCCAGCAGCCGGGCGGGAGGCGCCTACGAGCAGTACTTC. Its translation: CASSRAGGAYEQYF.

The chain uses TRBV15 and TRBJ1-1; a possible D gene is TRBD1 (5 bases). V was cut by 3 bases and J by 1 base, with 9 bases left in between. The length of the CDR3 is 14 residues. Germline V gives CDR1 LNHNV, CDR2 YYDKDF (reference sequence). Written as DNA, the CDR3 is TGTGCCACCAGCAGGGACACAGGGAACACTGAAGCTTTCTTT. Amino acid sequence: CATSRDTGNTEAFF.

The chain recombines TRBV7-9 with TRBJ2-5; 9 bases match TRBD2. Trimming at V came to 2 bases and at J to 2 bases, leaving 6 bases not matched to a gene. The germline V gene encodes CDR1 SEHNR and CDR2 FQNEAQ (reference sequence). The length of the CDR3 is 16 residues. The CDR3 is CASSLQSLAGQETQYF. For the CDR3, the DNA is TGTGCCAGCAGCTTACAATCCCTAGCGGGACAAGAGACCCAGTACTTC.

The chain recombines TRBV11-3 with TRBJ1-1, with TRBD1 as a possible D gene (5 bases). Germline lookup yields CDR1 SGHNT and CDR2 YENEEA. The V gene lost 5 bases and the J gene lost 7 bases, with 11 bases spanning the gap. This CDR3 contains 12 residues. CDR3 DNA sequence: TGTGCCAGCAGCCGCGGGGCCCGTGAAGCTTTCTTT. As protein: CASSRGAREAFF.

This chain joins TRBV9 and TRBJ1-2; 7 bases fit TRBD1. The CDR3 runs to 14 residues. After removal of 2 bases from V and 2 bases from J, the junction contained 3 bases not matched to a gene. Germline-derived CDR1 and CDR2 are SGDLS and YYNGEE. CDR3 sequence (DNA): TGTGCCAGCAGCGTCCTGGACAGGAACTATGGCTACACCTTC. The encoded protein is CASSVLDRNYGYTF.

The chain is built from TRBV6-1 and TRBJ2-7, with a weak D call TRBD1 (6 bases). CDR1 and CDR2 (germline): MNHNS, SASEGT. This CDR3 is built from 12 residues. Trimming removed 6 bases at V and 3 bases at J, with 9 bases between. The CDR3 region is CASSHRVYEQYF. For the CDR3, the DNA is TGTGCCAGCAGCCACAGGGTCTACGAGCAGTACTTC.

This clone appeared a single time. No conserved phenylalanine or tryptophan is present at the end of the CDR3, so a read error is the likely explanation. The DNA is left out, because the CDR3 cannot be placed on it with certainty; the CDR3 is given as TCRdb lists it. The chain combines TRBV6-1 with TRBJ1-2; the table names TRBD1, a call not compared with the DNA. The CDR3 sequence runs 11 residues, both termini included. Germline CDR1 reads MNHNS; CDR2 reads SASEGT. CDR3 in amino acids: CASSDSGQTPV.

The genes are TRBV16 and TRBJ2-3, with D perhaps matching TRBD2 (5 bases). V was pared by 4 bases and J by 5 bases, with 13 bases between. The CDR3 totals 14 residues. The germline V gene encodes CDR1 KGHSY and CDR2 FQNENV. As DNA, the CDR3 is TGTGCCAGCAGCCCGGTAATCGCGGGAGATACGCAGTATTTT. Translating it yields CASSPVIAGDTQYF.

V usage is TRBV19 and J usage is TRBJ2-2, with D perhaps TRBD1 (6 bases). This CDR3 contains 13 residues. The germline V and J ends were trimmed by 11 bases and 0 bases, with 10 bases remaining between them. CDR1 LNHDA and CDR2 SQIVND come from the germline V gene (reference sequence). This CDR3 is CAGTRTNTGELFF. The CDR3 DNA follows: TGTGCCGGGACACGCACGAACACCGGGGAGCTGTTTTTT.

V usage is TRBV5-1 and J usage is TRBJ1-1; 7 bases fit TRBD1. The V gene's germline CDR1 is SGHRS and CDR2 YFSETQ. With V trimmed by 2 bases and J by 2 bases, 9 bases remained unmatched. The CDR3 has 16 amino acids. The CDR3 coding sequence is TGCGCCAGCAGCTTTAAAGCAAGGGACAGAAACACTGAAGCTTTCTTT. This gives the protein CASSFKARDRNTEAFF.

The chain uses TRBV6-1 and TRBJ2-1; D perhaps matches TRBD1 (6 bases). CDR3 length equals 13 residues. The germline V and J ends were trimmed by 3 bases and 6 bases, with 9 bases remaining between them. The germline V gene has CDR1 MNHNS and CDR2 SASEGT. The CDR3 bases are TGTGCCAGCAGTGACGGACAGCCCAATGAGCAGTTCTTC. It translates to CASSDGQPNEQFF.

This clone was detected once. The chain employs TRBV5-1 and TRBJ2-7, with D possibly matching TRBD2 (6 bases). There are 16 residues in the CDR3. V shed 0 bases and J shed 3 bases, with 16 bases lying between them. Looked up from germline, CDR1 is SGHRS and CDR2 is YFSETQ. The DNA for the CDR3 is TGCGCCAGCAGCTTGGACGGGGTTCTGGGAGGCTACGAGCAGTACTTC. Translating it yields CASSLDGVLGGYEQYF.

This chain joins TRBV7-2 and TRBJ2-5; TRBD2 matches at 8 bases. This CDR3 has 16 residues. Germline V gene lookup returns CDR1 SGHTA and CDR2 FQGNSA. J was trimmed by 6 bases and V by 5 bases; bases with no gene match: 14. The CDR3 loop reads CASSLPAGLVPKTQYF. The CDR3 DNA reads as TGTGCCAGCAGCCTGCCTGCGGGACTAGTTCCCAAGACCCAGTACTTC.

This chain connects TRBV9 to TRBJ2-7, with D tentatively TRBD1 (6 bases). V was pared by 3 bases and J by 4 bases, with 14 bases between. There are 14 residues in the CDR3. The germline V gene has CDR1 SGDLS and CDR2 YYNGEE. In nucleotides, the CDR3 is TGTGCCAGCAGCGACCGGACAGAATGGTACGAGCAGTACTTC. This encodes CASSDRTEWYEQYF.

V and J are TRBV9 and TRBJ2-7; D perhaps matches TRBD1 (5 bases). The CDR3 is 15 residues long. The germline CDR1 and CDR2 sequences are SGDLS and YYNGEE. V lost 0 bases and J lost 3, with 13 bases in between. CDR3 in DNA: TGTGCCAGCAGCGTAGAGGGGAACACTGGCTACGAGCAGTACTTC. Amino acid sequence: CASSVEGNTGYEQYF. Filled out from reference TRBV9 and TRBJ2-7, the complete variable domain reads DSGVTQTPKHLITATGQRVTLRCSPRSGDLSVYWYQQSLDQGLQFLIQYYNGEERAKGNILERFSAQQFPDLHSELNLSSLELGDSALYFCASSVEGNTGYEQYFGPGTRLTVT.

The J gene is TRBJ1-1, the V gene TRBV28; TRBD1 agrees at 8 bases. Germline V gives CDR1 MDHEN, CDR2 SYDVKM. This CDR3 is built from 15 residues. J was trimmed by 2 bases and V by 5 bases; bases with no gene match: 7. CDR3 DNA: TGTGCCAGCAGTCCGACAGGGGACCACAACACTGAAGCTTTCTTT. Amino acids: CASSPTGDHNTEAFF.